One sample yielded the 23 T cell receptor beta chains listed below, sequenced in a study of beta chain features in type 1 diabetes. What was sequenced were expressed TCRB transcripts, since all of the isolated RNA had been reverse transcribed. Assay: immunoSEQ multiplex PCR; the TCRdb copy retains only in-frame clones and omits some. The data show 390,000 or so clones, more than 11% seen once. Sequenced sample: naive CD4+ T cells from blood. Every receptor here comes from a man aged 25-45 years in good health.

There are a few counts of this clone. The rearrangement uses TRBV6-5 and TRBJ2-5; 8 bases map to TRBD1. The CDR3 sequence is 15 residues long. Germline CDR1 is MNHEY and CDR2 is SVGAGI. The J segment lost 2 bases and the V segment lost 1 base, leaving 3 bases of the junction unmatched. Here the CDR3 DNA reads TGTGCCAGCAGTTACTTCGACAGGGGACAAGAGACCCAGTACTTC. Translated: CASSYFDRGQETQYF.

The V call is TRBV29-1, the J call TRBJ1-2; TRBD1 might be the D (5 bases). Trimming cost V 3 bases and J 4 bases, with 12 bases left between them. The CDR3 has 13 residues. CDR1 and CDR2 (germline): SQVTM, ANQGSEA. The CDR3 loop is CSVEEGLGYGYTF. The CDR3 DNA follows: TGCAGCGTTGAGGAGGGACTAGGCTATGGCTACACCTTC.

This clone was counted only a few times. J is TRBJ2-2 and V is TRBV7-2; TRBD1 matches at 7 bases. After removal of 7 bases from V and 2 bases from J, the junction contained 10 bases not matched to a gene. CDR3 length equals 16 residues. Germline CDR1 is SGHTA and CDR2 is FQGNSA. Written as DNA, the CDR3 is TGTGCCAGCACCATCGACACAGGGGCTAACACCGGGGAGCTGTTTTTT. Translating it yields CASTIDTGANTGELFF.

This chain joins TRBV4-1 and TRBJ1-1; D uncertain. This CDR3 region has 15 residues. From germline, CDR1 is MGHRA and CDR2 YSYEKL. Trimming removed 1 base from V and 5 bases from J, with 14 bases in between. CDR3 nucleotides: TGCGCCAGCAGCCAAGGGAAACAGTGGGGAACTGAAGCTTTCTTT. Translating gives CASSQGKQWGTEAFF.

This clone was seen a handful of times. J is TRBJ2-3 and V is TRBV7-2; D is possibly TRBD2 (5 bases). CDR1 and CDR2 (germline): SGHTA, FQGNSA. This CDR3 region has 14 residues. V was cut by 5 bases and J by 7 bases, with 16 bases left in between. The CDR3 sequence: CASSPAPGVNTQYF. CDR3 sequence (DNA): TGTGCCAGCAGCCCCGCCCCCGGGGTGAATACGCAGTATTTT. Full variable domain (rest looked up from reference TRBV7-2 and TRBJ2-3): GAGVSQSPSNKVTEKGKDVELRCDPISGHTALYWYRQSLGQGLEFLIYFQGNSAPDKSGLPSDRFSAERTGGSVSTLTIQRTQQEDSAVYLCASSPAPGVNTQYFGPGTRLTVL.

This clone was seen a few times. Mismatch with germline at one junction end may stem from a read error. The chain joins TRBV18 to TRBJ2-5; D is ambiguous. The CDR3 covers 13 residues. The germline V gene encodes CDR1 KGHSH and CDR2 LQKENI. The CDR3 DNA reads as TGTGCCAGCGCACCCTCGAGGTCAGAGACCCAGTACTTC. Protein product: CASAPSRSETQYF.

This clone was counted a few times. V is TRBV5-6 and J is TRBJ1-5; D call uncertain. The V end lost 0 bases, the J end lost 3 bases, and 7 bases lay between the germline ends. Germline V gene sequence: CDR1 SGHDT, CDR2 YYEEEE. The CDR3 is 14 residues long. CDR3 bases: TGTGCCAGCAGCTTGGCCAGGACCAATCAGCCCCAGCATTTT. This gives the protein CASSLARTNQPQHF.

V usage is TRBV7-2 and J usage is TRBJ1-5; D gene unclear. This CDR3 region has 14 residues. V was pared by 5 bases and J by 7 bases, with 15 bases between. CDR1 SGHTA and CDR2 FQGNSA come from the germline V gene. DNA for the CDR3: TGTGCCAGCAGCCCCACGAGGGCTAGGCAGCCCCAGCATTTT. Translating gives CASSPTRARQPQHF.

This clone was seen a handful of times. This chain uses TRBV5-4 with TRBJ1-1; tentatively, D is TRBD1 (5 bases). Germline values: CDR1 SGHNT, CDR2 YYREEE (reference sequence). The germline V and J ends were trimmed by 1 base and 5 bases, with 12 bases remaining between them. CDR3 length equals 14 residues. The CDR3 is CASSLLGGGTEAFF. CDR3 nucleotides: TGTGCCAGCAGCTTGCTGGGGGGAGGGACTGAAGCTTTCTTT. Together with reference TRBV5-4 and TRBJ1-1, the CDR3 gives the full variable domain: ETGVTQSPTHLIKTRGQQVTLRCSSQSGHNTVSWYQQALGQGPQFIFQYYREEENGRGNFPPRFSGLQFPNYSSELNVNALELDDSALYLCASSLLGGGTEAFFGQGTRLTVV.

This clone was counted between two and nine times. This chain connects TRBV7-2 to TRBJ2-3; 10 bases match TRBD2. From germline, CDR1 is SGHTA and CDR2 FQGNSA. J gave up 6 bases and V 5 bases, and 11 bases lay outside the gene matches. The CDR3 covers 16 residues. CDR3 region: CASSLGTSALGDTQYF. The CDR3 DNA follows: TGTGCCAGCAGCCTCGGGACTAGCGCCCTGGGGGATACGCAGTATTTT. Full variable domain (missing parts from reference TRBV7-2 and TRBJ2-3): GAGVSQSPSNKVTEKGKDVELRCDPISGHTALYWYRQSLGQGLEFLIYFQGNSAPDKSGLPSDRFSAERTGGSVSTLTIQRTQQEDSAVYLCASSLGTSALGDTQYFGPGTRLTVL.

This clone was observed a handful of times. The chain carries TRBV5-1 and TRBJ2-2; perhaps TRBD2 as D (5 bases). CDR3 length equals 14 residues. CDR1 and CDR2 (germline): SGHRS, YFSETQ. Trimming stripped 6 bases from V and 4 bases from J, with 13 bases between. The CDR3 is CASKIARVTGELFF. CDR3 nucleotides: TGCGCCAGCAAAATTGCGAGGGTCACCGGGGAGCTGTTTTTT.

CDR3 sequence (DNA): TGCGCCAGCAGCCAAGAGGGGACTACTTACGAGCAGTACTTC. Its translation: CASSQEGTTYEQYF. J is TRBJ2-7 and V is TRBV4-1; TRBD2 matches 7 bases. Germline V gene data show CDR1 as MGHRA and CDR2 as YSYEKL. The CDR3 contains 14 residues. V dropped 0 bases and J dropped 4; count of bases not matched to a gene: 3.

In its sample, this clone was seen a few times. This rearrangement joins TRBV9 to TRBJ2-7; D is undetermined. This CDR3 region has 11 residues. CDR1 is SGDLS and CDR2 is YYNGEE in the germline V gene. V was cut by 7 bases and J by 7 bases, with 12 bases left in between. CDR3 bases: TGTGCCAGCCAAGCCCCCCCTGAGCAGTACGTC. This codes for CASQAPPEQYV.

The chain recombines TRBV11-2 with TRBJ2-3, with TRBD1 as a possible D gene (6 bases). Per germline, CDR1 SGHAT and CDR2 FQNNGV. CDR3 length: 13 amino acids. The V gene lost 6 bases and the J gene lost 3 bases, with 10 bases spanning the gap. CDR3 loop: CASRRTGTDTQYF. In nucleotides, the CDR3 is TGTGCCAGCAGACGTACAGGGACAGATACGCAGTATTTT.

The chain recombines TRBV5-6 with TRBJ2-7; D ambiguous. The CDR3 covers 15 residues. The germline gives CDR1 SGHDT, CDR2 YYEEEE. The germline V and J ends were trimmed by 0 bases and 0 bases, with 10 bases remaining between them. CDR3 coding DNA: TGTGCCAGCAGCTTGGCCCCTACGAGCTCCTACGAGCAGTACGTC. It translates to CASSLAPTSSYEQYV.

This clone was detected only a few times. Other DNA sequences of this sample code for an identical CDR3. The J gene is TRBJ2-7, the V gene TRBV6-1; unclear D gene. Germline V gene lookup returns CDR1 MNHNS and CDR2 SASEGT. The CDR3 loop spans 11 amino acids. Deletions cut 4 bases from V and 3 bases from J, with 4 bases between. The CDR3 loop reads CASSVGYEQYV. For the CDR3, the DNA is TGTGCCAGCAGTGTGGGCTACGAGCAGTACGTC.

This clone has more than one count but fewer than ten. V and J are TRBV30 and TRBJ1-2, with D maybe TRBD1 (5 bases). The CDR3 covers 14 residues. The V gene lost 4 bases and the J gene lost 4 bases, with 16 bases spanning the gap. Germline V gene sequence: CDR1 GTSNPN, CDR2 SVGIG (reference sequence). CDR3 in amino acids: CAWIGGALGYGYTF. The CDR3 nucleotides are TGTGCCTGGATTGGAGGGGCTTTAGGCTATGGCTACACCTTC.

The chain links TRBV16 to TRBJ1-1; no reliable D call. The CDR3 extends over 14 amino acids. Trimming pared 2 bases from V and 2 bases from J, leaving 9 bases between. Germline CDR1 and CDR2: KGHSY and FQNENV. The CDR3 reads CASSQLDGNTEAFF. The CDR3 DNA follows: TGTGCCAGCAGCCAACTGGACGGAAACACTGAAGCTTTCTTT.

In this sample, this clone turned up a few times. DNA for the CDR3: TGTGCCAGCAGGGCAGCGGGGGCGACCTACGAGCAGTACTTC. Residues: CASRAAGATYEQYF. This sequence joins TRBV7-2 and TRBJ2-7; 8 bases align to TRBD2. The V gene's germline CDR1 is SGHTA and CDR2 FQGNSA. The CDR3 sequence is 14 residues long. With 6 bases clipped from V and 2 bases from J, the junction kept 6 bases outside the gene matches.

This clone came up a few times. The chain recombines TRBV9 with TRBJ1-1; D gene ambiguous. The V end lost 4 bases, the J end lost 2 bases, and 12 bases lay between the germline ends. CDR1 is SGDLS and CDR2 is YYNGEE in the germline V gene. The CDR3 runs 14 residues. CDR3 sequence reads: CASSSPGANTEAFF. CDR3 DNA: TGTGCCAGCAGCTCCCCGGGAGCAAACACTGAAGCTTTCTTT.

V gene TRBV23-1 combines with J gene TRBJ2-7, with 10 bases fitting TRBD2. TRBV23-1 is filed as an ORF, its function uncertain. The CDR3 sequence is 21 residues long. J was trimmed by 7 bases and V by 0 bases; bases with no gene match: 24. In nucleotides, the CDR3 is TGCGCCAGCAGTCAATCGGCTATGGGGTGTGAGCGGGAGGGCTCTACGGGGGAGCAGTACGTC. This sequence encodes CASSQSAMGCEREGSTGEQYV.

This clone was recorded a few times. The CDR3 DNA reads as TGTGCCAGCAGCTTCGCCGGGTCTCCGACGGATACGCAGTATTTT. It codes for CASSFAGSPTDTQYF. V and J are TRBV11-2 and TRBJ2-3; no firm D call. CDR3 length: 15 amino acids. V was pared by 3 bases and J by 6 bases, with 16 bases between. The germline gives CDR1 SGHAT, CDR2 FQNNGV. Using reference TRBV11-2 and TRBJ2-3 for the parts outside the CDR3, the full variable domain is EAGVAQSPRYKIIEKRQSVAFWCNPISGHATLYWYQQILGQGPKLLIQFQNNGVVDDSQLPKDRFSAERLKGVDSTLKIQPAKLEDSAVYLCASSFAGSPTDTQYFGPGTRLTVL.

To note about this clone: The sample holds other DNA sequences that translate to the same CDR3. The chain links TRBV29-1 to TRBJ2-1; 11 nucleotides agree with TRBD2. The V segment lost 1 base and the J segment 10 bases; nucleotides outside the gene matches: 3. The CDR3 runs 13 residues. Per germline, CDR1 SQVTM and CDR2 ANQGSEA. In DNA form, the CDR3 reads TGCAGCGTTGAAGTAGCGGGGGGGTGGGAGCAGTTCTTC. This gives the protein CSVEVAGGWEQFF.